The 14 T cell receptor beta chains reported below all come from one sample, sequenced in a study of siplizumab effects on memory and regulatory T cells. Using immunoSEQ multiplex PCR, the repertoire was profiled, and TCRdb retains in-frame clones only, with some absent. The sample includes roughly 80,000 clones, over 80% of them seen just once. Sequenced input: Tregs sorted from blood. These receptors originate from a human donor in good health.

This clone is a singleton in its sample. The chain recombines TRBV14 with TRBJ2-5; D is undetermined. Germline lookup yields CDR1 SGHDN and CDR2 FVKESK. V lost 5 bases, J lost 5 bases, and 18 bases lay in between. This CDR3 is 15 amino acids long. The CDR3 here is CASSFSGAESETQYF. The CDR3 DNA reads as TGTGCCAGCAGCTTCTCGGGCGCGGAATCGGAGACCCAGTACTTC.

V and J are TRBV29-1 and TRBJ2-4; the D is unclear. This CDR3 has 14 residues. V was pared by 5 bases and J by 4 bases, with 15 bases between. Germline CDR1 and CDR2: SQVTM and ANQGSEA. The CDR3 sequence is CSVHKDGQKNIQYF. CDR3 sequence (DNA): TGCAGCGTTCACAAGGATGGGCAGAAAAACATTCAGTACTTC.

This clone appeared a few times. This chain joins TRBV4-1 and TRBJ1-6; TRBD1 might be the D (6 bases). CDR1 is MGHRA, CDR2 YSYEKL, per germline. CDR3 size: 13 residues. Trimming stripped 4 bases from V and 7 bases from J, with 8 bases between. The CDR3 bases are TGCGCCAGCAGCCTTACAGGGAATTCACCCCTCCACTTT. Encoded protein: CASSLTGNSPLHF.

This clone was found a few times. J is TRBJ1-2 and V is TRBV7-9, with unresolved D. V was pared by 5 bases and J by 12 bases, with 7 bases between. Germline V gene lookup returns CDR1 SEHNR and CDR2 FQNEAQ (reference sequence). The CDR3 contains 9 residues. The CDR3 here is CASSPSHTF. The CDR3 DNA reads TGTGCCAGCAGCCCCTCCCACACCTTC.

The V gene is TRBV29-1, the J gene TRBJ2-2; D uncertain. The germline V gene encodes CDR1 SQVTM and CDR2 ANQGSEA. The CDR3 has 13 amino acids. Trimming removed 5 bases from V and 4 bases from J, with 11 bases in between. The CDR3 spells CSVSETTTGELFF. CDR3 DNA sequence: TGCAGCGTTTCCGAGACGACCACCGGGGAGCTGTTTTTT.

The chain employs TRBV7-9 and TRBJ1-1; TRBD1 might be the D (6 bases). Trimming removed 5 bases at V and 6 bases at J, with 13 bases between. Germline V gene data show CDR1 as SEHNR and CDR2 as FQNEAQ (reference sequence). CDR3 length equals 13 residues. The CDR3 DNA reads TGTGCCAGCAGCATACGACAGGCTTCTGAAGCTTTCTTT. Translating gives CASSIRQASEAFF.

The chain employs TRBV28 and TRBJ1-2; D possibly corresponds to TRBD1 (5 bases). The V end was cut by 3 bases, the J end by 6 bases, with 8 bases between. The CDR3 totals 12 residues. Per germline, CDR1 MDHEN and CDR2 SYDVKM. The CDR3 DNA reads as TGTGCCAGCAGTTTCTTGGGGGATGGCTACACCTTC. It translates to CASSFLGDGYTF.

The chain uses TRBV25-1 and TRBJ1-3; D uncertain. The CDR3 runs to 15 residues. Germline CDR1 is MGHDK and CDR2 is SYGVNS. The V and J ends lost 3 bases and 2 bases respectively, with 11 bases between them. CDR3 in DNA: TGTGCCAGCAGTGACCTGTACGGCCCTGGAAACACCATATATTTT. It yields the protein CASSDLYGPGNTIYF.

The CDR3 DNA reads TGTGCCAGCTCACCCGGGCAGGGTTGGGGGTATAGCAATCAGCCCCAGCATTTT. Its translation is CASSPGQGWGYSNQPQHF. V usage is TRBV18 and J usage is TRBJ1-5; a possible D gene is TRBD1 (5 bases). Germline loops: CDR1 KGHSH, CDR2 LQKENI. The CDR3 runs to 18 residues. V shed 3 bases and J shed 0 bases, with 18 bases lying between them.

V gene TRBV5-1 combines with J gene TRBJ2-6; TRBD1 agrees at 7 bases. J lost 3 bases, V lost 0 bases, and 3 bases had no gene match. In germline, CDR1 is SGHRS, CDR2 YFSETQ. The length of the CDR3 is 16 residues. The CDR3 spells CASSLDPGGGANVLTF. In DNA, the CDR3 is TGCGCCAGCAGCTTGGACCCAGGGGGTGGGGCCAACGTCCTGACTTTC.

This chain connects TRBV5-5 to TRBJ2-7; a weak D match, TRBD1 (6 bases). Deletions cut 3 bases from V and 7 bases from J, with 17 bases between. The CDR3 is 14 residues long. CDR1 and CDR2 from the germline V gene are SGHKS and YYEKEE (reference sequence). CDR3 sequence: CASSSQGWGLEQYF. Written as DNA, the CDR3 is TGTGCCAGCAGCTCACAGGGATGGGGTTTGGAGCAGTACTTC.

V gene TRBV7-2 combines with J gene TRBJ2-5; D remains unclear. Germline lookup yields CDR1 SGHTA and CDR2 FQGNSA. The CDR3 runs to 11 residues. Trimming pared 3 bases from V and 2 bases from J, leaving 1 base between. Written as DNA, the CDR3 is TGTGCCAGCAGCTTGCAAGAGACCCAGTACTTC. Translation: CASSLQETQYF. Looking up the rest from reference TRBV7-2 and TRBJ2-5 gives the full variable domain: GAGVSQSPSNKVTEKGKDVELRCDPISGHTALYWYRQSLGQGLEFLIYFQGNSAPDKSGLPSDRFSAERTGGSVSTLTIQRTQQEDSAVYLCASSLQETQYFGPGTRLLVL.

The chain employs TRBV2 and TRBJ2-5; the D gene is possibly TRBD1 (5 bases). CDR1 SNHLY and CDR2 FYNNEI come from the germline V gene. The CDR3 consists of 15 residues. The V end lost 2 bases, the J end lost 3 bases, and 13 bases lay between the germline ends. The CDR3 DNA sequence: TGTGCCAGCAGTGAAAGGGGTGGTGGAGAAGAGACCCAGTACTTC. Its protein product is CASSERGGGEETQYF.

The rearrangement joins TRBV2 to TRBJ2-1; 7 nucleotides align to TRBD1. The CDR3 runs 15 residues. Germline V gene lookup returns CDR1 SNHLY and CDR2 FYNNEI. V lost 5 bases and J lost 6; bases outside the gene matches: 10. CDR3: CASSWWQGVGNEQFF. The DNA of the CDR3 is TGTGCCAGCAGTTGGTGGCAGGGGGTAGGCAATGAGCAGTTCTTC.